These 15 T cell receptor beta chains came from one sample sequenced in a study of T-cell memory formation after mild COVID-19 (TCRdb year 2021). The library was generated by 5' RACE. TCRdb lists the instrument as Illumina NovaSeq 6000. The raw public reads went through TCRdb reprocessing: fastp at Q25, MiXCR clone calling, in-frame beta chains kept. CDR3 protein duplicates are merged, each entry listing the most common genes and DNA. Within this sample are about 470,000 distinct CDR3 sequences, with around a quarter of them counted one time only. About 12% of the sample is taken by the ten largest. Sequenced: PBMCs or a T cell subset sorted from them (not recorded which). These receptors were taken from an adult woman who had mild COVID-19 (a few samples of this study predate the infection). The sample titles of this study are shuffled in the database, so cell type and time point are left out; the donor was told from shared clones.

This clonotype has a handful of counts. The CDR3 DNA sequence: TGTGCCAGCAGTTCACAGCCTGGGGGCAATCAGCCCCAGCATTTT. It translates to CASSSQPGGNQPQHF. This chain uses TRBV27 with TRBJ1-5; D remains unclear. There are 15 residues in the CDR3. Trimming cost V 4 bases and J 2 bases, with 12 bases left between them. Germline V gene sequence: CDR1 MNHEY, CDR2 SMNVEV (reference sequence).

This clonotype was picked up a small number of times. The chain carries TRBV12-3 or TRBV12-4 and TRBJ1-3, with 7 bases fitting TRBD1. This CDR3 is built from 15 residues. Unmatched junction bases numbered 8, after V lost 2 bases and J lost 7 bases. In DNA form, the CDR3 reads TGTGCCAGCAGTTTATCGGCCCAGGGGGGTAACACCATATATTTT. Encoded protein: CASSLSAQGGNTIYF.

A few counts support this clonotype. The chain combines TRBV12-3 or TRBV12-4 with TRBJ1-1; D is uncertain. The CDR3 is 13 amino acids. Trimming took 3 bases from V and 5 from J, leaving 10 bases between them. As DNA, the CDR3 is TGTGCCAGCAGTTTCGTAGCAGTTACTGAAGCTTTCTTT. Translating gives CASSFVAVTEAFF.

The rearrangement uses TRBV24-1 and TRBJ2-7, with TRBD1 identical over 11 bases. Looked up from germline, CDR1 is KGHDR and CDR2 is SFDVKD. The CDR3 consists of 14 residues. V shed 4 bases and J 2 bases; nucleotides not matched to a gene: 0. Here the CDR3 DNA reads TGTGCCACCAGTGAGGGACAGGGGGCCTACGAGCAGTACTTC. Its protein is CATSEGQGAYEQYF.

This clonotype was counted a few times. The V gene is TRBV6-5, the J gene TRBJ1-1; the D is unclear. This CDR3 comprises 14 residues. The V end lost 6 bases, the J end lost 1 base, and 12 bases lay between the germline ends. The germline CDR1 and CDR2 sequences are MNHEY and SVGAGI. CDR3 sequence reads: CASSLYLRNTEAFF. In nucleotides, the CDR3 is TGTGCCAGCAGCCTCTACCTCAGGAACACTGAAGCTTTCTTT.

In DNA, the CDR3 is TGTGCCAGCAGCTTAGCGGGTTCGGAAAGCGAGCAGTACTTC. Amino acid sequence: CASSLAGSESEQYF. The chain employs TRBV7-9 and TRBJ2-7; D ambiguous. Germline V gene lookup returns CDR1 SEHNR and CDR2 FQNEAQ (reference sequence). V lost 0 bases to trimming and J lost 6 bases, with 12 bases between them. The CDR3 consists of 14 residues.

The chain uses TRBV9 and TRBJ2-2; the D is unclear. This CDR3 contains 14 residues. CDR1 is SGDLS and CDR2 is YYNGEE in the germline V gene. Trimming took 5 bases from V and 2 from J, leaving 10 bases between them. The CDR3 region has the DNA TGTGCCAGCAGGGAAGGGCCTAACACCGGGGAGCTGTTTTTT. It translates to CASREGPNTGELFF.

This clonotype showed up many times. This sequence joins TRBV18 and TRBJ2-7; TRBD2 matches at 12 bases. This CDR3 contains 15 residues. V lost 6 bases and J lost 4; bases outside the gene matches: 7. In germline, CDR1 is KGHSH, CDR2 LQKENI. In nucleotides, the CDR3 is TGTGCCAGCTCCCCCGGACTAGCGGGAAGTTACGAGCAGTACTTC. Translating it yields CASSPGLAGSYEQYF.

This clonotype has only a few counts. This sequence joins TRBV4-3 and TRBJ2-3; 14 nucleotides line up with TRBD2. J was trimmed by 7 bases and V by 3 bases; bases with no gene match: 6. Germline loops: CDR1 LGHNA, CDR2 YSLEER. The CDR3 has 16 residues. This CDR3 is CASSQTGTSGSHTQYF. CDR3 DNA: TGCGCCAGCAGCCAGACCGGGACTAGCGGGAGTCATACGCAGTATTTT.

The chain carries TRBV12-3 or TRBV12-4 and TRBJ1-1; D gene uncertain. Trimming pared 3 bases from V and 2 bases from J, leaving 7 bases between. CDR3 length: 13 amino acids. CDR3 protein: CASSLDTNTEAFF. The CDR3 DNA reads TGTGCCAGCAGTTTGGATACCAACACTGAAGCTTTCTTT.

The chain links TRBV24-1 to TRBJ2-6; tentatively, D is TRBD1 (6 bases). Germline lookup yields CDR1 KGHDR and CDR2 SFDVKD. The CDR3 consists of 18 residues. Trimming shortened V by 3 bases and J by 0 bases, and 14 bases separated the two germline ends. CDR3 DNA sequence: TGTGCCACCAGTGATAACCGGGACAACCGCTCTGGGGCCAACGTCCTGACTTTC. Protein: CATSDNRDNRSGANVLTF.

This clonotype occurred once. The chain carries TRBV29-1 and TRBJ2-5; possibly TRBD2 for D (5 bases). V was trimmed by 8 bases and J by 3 bases, leaving 7 bases between them. The CDR3 sequence is 10 residues long. Germline V lookup: CDR1 SQVTM, CDR2 ANQGSEA. The CDR3 loop is CSTGEETQYF. In DNA form, the CDR3 reads TGCAGCACCGGGGAAGAGACCCAGTACTTC.

This chain joins TRBV20-1 and TRBJ1-1, with 7 positions matching TRBD1. J lost 2 bases, V lost 6 bases, and 6 bases had no gene match. Germline lookup yields CDR1 DFQATT and CDR2 SNEGSKA (reference sequence). The CDR3 sequence is 13 residues long. CDR3 sequence: CSAEDRLNTEAFF. In DNA, the CDR3 is TGCAGTGCGGAGGACAGGCTAAACACTGAAGCTTTCTTT.

This clonotype was observed once. This chain links TRBV11-2 with TRBJ2-7; 8 bases agree with TRBD1. Germline lookup yields CDR1 SGHAT and CDR2 FQNNGV. Losses at the gene ends were 4 bases for V and 1 base for J; bases not matched to a gene: 6. The CDR3 totals 15 residues. In DNA form, the CDR3 reads TGTGCCAGCAGCTCTCGGGACAGGACTTCCTACGAGCAGTACTTC. Amino acids: CASSSRDRTSYEQYF.

This clonotype was observed a handful of times. The V gene is TRBV5-1, the J gene TRBJ2-3; D might be TRBD1 (6 bases). This CDR3 is 16 amino acids long. Trimming pared 4 bases from V and 0 bases from J, leaving 15 bases between. Germline loops: CDR1 SGHRS, CDR2 YFSETQ. The DNA of the CDR3 is TGCGCCAGCAGCCCCCGGGACAAGACTAGCACAGATACGCAGTATTTT. This sequence encodes CASSPRDKTSTDTQYF.